These T cell receptor beta chains were read from a single sample in a study of cytomegalovirus exposure and HLA in healthy donors. Profiling relied on immunoSEQ multiplex PCR, and the TCRdb table lists in-frame clones only, not all of them. The sample records fewer than 150,000 clones, 60% to 80% being singletons. The sample was PBMCs. The receptors were sampled from a woman in her twenties or thirties in good health and CMV-seronegative. CDR3s include the opening cysteine and the closing phenylalanine or tryptophan. The order of the fields is clone size, D gene, J gene, V gene, CDR3 DNA, CDR3 protein. A D gene is named only where the DNA matches it firmly. Clone size is stated in some rows and not others, as once, few, many or a class when expanded.

- TRBD1 TRBJ2-3 TRBV6-1 TGTGCCAGCAGTGACCTCTCGGGACAGGGGCTCGATACGCAGTATTTT CASSDLSGQGLDTQYF
- - TRBJ2-7 TRBV6-5 TGTGCCAGCAGTTACTCGAGGAGCGGGTCCACCTACGAGCAGTACTTC CASSYSRSGSTYEQYF
- TRBD1 TRBJ1-1 TRBV7-8 TGTGCCAGCAGCGTGGGACAGGGGAACACTGAAGCTTTCTTT CASSVGQGNTEAFF
- - TRBJ2-5 TRBV29-1 TGCAGCGTTGTGTCTCCGGTAAGAGAGACCCAGTACTTC CSVVSPVRETQYF
- TRBD2 TRBJ2-3 TRBV7-2 TGTGCCAGCAGCTTAGCCGGTAGCGGGCTCGGAGGTACGCAGTATTTT CASSLAGSGLGGTQYF
- - TRBJ1-2 TRBV11-2 TGTGCCAGCAAGCAGCAGGCAGGGGAAGGGTATGGCTACACCTTC CASKQQAGEGYGYTF
- TRBD2 TRBJ2-4 TRBV6-1 TGTGCCAGCAGACCTCCTAGCGGGAGAAACATTCAGTACTTC CASRPPSGRNIQYF
few TRBD2 TRBJ2-7 TRBV7-9 TGTGCCAGCAGCGCCCGGGCTAGCGGAGCGTACGAGCAGTACTTC CASSARASGAYEQYF
- - TRBJ1-1 TRBV6-6 TGTGCCAGCAGTACACAGACGGGGGGCACTGAAGCTTTCTTT CASSTQTGGTEAFF
- - TRBJ1-1 TRBV5-1 TGCGCCAGCAGCTTGGATGGGGGGGGGACTGAAGCTTTCTTT CASSLDGGGTEAFF
few TRBD1 TRBJ2-1 TRBV6-1 TGTGCCACCAGACAGGGGGCGGAGGGCGATGAGCAGTTCTTC CATRQGAEGDEQFF
- TRBD1 TRBJ1-1 TRBV10-3 TGTGCCACTCGAAAAGGGGGCGAAACTGAAGCTTTCTTT CATRKGGETEAFF
- - TRBJ1-1 TRBV7-9 TGTGCCAGCAGCTTCGAGCCTGAAGCTTTCTTT CASSFEPEAFF
few TRBD1 TRBJ2-3 TRBV11-3 TGTGCCAGCATTGAGGGGGCTGGATTAGCAGATACGCAGTATTTT CASIEGAGLADTQYF
- - TRBJ2-3 TRBV6-6 TGTGCCAGCACCCCTATTGGCACAGATACGCAGTATTTT CASTPIGTDTQYF
few TRBD1 TRBJ2-4 TRBV7-2 TGTGCCAGCAGCTTACGACAGGGGATTCCGATTCAGTACTTC CASSLRQGIPIQYF
few - TRBJ1-5 TRBV6-1 TGTGCCAGCAGTGAAGTACCGGAGTATAATCAGCCCCAGCATTTT CASSEVPEYNQPQHF
few TRBD1 TRBJ2-3 TRBV19 TGTGCCAGTAGTGTCCGGGACAGGGGGGCAGATACGCAGTATTTT CASSVRDRGADTQYF
few TRBD1 TRBJ2-3 TRBV2 TGTGCCAAAGGGACAGGGGGTAAAGATACGCAGTATTTT CAKGTGGKDTQYF
- - TRBJ1-2 TRBV5-6 TGTGCCAGCAGCTTGGGGACAGTTCGGCGCGGCTACACCTTC CASSLGTVRRGYTF
- - TRBJ1-2 TRBV2 TGTGCCAGCAGCAAAACAGGGTTTAACTATGGCTACACCTTC CASSKTGFNYGYTF
- - TRBJ1-1 TRBV6-5 TGTGCCAGCAGTTACTCGACAGCGCCGAAGGGCACTGAAGCTTTCTTT CASSYSTAPKGTEAFF
- - TRBJ1-5 TRBV28 TGTGCCAGCAGGGCAGGGGTTGTGGGCAATCAGCCCCAGCATTTT CASRAGVVGNQPQHF
once TRBD2 TRBJ2-4 TRBV5-6 TGTGCCAGCAGCTTCGCGGGAGGAGGTCGTTTAGCCAAAAACATTCAGTACTTC CASSFAGGGRLAKNIQYF
- TRBD1 TRBJ2-2 TRBV2 TGTGCCAGCAGCATTGGACAGGGGAACGGGGAGCTGTTTTTT CASSIGQGNGELFF
- - TRBJ2-7 TRBV7-2 TGTGCCAGCAGCTTGCAGGAAACCTACGAGCAGTACTTC CASSLQETYEQYF